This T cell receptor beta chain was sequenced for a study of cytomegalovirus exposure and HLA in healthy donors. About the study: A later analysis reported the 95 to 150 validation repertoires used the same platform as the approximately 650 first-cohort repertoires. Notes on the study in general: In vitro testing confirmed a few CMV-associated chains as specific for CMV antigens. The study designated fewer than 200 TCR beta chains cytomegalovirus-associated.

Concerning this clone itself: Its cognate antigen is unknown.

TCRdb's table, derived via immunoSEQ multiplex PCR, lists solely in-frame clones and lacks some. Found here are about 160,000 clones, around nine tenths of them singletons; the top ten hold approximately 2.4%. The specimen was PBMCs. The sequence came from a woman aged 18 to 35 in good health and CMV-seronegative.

CDR3 sequence: CASSDLDKGDYGYTF. CDR3 bases: TGTGCCAGCAGTGATCTGGACAAGGGCGACTATGGCTACACCTTC. The V call is TRBV2, the J call TRBJ1-2, with D possibly TRBD1 on 5 matching bases. In germline, CDR1 is SNHLY, CDR2 FYNNEI. The CDR3 has 15 amino acids. V gave up 3 bases and J gave up 3 bases, with 14 bases separating them. Filled out from reference TRBV2 and TRBJ1-2, the complete variable domain reads EPEVTQTPSHQVTQMGQEVILRCVPISNHLYFYWYRQILGQKVEFLVSFYNNEISEKSEIFDDQFSVERPDGSNFTLKIRSTKLEDSAMYFCASSDLDKGDYGYTFGSGTRLTVV.